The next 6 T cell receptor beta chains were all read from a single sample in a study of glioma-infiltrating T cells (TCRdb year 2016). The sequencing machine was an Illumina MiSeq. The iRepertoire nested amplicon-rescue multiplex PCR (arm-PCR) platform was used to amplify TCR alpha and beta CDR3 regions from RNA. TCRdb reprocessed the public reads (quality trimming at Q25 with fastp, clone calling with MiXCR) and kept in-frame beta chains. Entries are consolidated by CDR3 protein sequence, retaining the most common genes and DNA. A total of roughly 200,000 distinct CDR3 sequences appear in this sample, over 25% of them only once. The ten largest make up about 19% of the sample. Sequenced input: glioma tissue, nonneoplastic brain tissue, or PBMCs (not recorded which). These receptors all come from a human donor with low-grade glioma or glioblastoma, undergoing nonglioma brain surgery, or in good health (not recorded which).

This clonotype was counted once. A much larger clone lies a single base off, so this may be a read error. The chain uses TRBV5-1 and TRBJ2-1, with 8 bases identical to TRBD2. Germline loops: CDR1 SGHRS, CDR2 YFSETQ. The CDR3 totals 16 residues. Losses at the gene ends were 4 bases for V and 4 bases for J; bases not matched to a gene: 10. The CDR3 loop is CASSPMTSVEYNEQFF. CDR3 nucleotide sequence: TGCGCCAGCAGCCCGATGACTAGCGTGGAATACAATGAGCAGTTCTTC.

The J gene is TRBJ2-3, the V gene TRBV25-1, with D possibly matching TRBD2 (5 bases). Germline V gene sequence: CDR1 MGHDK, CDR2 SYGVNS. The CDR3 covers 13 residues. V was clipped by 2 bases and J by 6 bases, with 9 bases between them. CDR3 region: CASSERGADTQYF. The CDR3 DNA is TGTGCCAGCAGTGAACGGGGTGCGGATACGCAGTATTTT.

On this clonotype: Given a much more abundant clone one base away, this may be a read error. CDR3 DNA sequence: TGTGCCGGCAGCCCACGGGCGGGAGGCTCCTACAATGAGCAGTTCTTC. Encoded protein: CAGSPRAGGSYNEQFF. The chain links TRBV11-1 to TRBJ2-1; 8 nucleotides match TRBD2. This CDR3 comprises 16 residues. CDR1 SGHAT and CDR2 FQDESV come from the germline V gene (reference sequence). Supplemented by reference TRBV11-1 and TRBJ2-1, the full variable domain reads EAEVAQSPRYKITEKSQAVAFWCDPISGHATLYWYRQILGQGPELLVQFQDESVVDDSQLPKDRFSAERLKGVDSTLKIQPAELGDSAMYLCAGSPRAGGSYNEQFFGPGTRLTVL.

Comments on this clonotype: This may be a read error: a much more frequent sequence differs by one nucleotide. The DNA for the CDR3 is TGTGCCAGCACCCGCCGACAGGGGCACACAAATACGCAGTATTTT. Residues: CASTRRQGHTNTQYF. The chain couples TRBV27 to TRBJ2-3; the match to TRBD1 covers 8 bases. In germline, CDR1 is MNHEY, CDR2 SMNVEV (reference sequence). This CDR3 comprises 15 residues.

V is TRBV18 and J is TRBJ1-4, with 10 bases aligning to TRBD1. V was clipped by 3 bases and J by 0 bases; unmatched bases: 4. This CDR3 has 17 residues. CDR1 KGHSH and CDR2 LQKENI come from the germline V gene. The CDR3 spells CASSPLDRGATNEKLFF. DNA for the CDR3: TGTGCCAGCTCACCTTTGGACAGGGGGGCAACTAATGAAAAACTGTTTTTT.

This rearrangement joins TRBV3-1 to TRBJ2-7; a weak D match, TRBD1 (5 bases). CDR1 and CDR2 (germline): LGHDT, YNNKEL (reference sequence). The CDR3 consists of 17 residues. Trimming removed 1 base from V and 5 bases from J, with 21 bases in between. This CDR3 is CASSQGNIGVSFHEQYF. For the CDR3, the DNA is TGTGCCAGCAGCCAAGGTAATATAGGGGTCTCGTTCCACGAGCAGTACTTC.